These 7 T cell receptor beta chains were all obtained from the same sample, sequenced in a study of T cells in Graves' hyperthyroidism and ophthalmopathy. Amplification targeted TCR beta CDR3 regions from RNA transcripts. The HTBI primer set drove a first-round RT-PCR of the TCR CDR3. MiXCR, run by TCRdb on the multiplex PCR reads, gives a single entry per CDR3 protein. The sample comprises about 400,000 distinct CDR3 sequences, over 11% of which are singletons, and 25% to 30% rests with the top ten. What was sequenced was blood. The source of these receptors is a man aged 50 or older with Graves' ophthalmopathy.

The table lists this clonotype with a few counts. V usage is TRBV24-1 and J usage is TRBJ1-1; no firm D call. Per the germline V gene, CDR1 is KGHDR and CDR2 is SFDVKD. The ends were cut back, 4 bases at V and 4 bases at J, with 9 bases in the middle. The CDR3 length is 13 residues. CDR3 region: CATSEGIFTEAFF. Written as DNA, the CDR3 is TGTGCCACCAGTGAGGGTATTTTCACTGAAGCTTTCTTT.

This clonotype showed up many times. V is TRBV7-9 and J is TRBJ2-1, with TRBD2 matching over 7 bases. Trimming took 3 bases from V and 5 from J; bases not matched to a gene: 10. The CDR3 extends over 16 amino acids. Germline assignment: CDR1 SEHNR and CDR2 FQNEAQ (reference sequence). The chain's CDR3 is CASSFLAVKPNNEQFF. CDR3 nucleotide sequence: TGTGCCAGCAGCTTCCTAGCGGTCAAACCAAACAATGAGCAGTTCTTC. The full variable domain, with the rest looked up from reference TRBV7-9 and TRBJ2-1, is DTGVSQNPRHKITKRGQNVTFRCDPISEHNRLYWYRQTLGQGPEFLTYFQNEAQLEKSRLLSDRFSAERPKGSFSTLEIQRTEQGDSAMYLCASSFLAVKPNNEQFFGPGTRLTVL.

The sample holds many counts of this clonotype. The V and J genes are TRBV20-1 and TRBJ2-3, with TRBD2 as a possible D gene (6 bases). Germline V gene data show CDR1 as DFQATT and CDR2 as SNEGSKA (reference sequence). This CDR3 has 14 residues. Trimming removed 5 bases from V and 0 bases from J, with 12 bases in between. The CDR3 region is CSAGGAGSTDTQYF. The CDR3 coding sequence is TGCAGTGCTGGAGGGGCAGGGAGCACAGATACGCAGTATTTT.

The table lists this clonotype with many counts. The chain uses TRBV29-1 and TRBJ1-1, with no clear D. The CDR3 runs 8 residues. Looked up from germline, CDR1 is SQVTM and CDR2 is ANQGSEA. V was cut by 7 bases and J by 7 bases, with 4 bases left in between. CDR3 sequence (DNA): TGCAGCGCCGATGAAGCTTTCTTT. It is translated as CSADEAFF.

The chain employs TRBV13 and TRBJ2-2; maybe TRBD1 (6 bases). CDR3 length: 16 amino acids. CDR1 and CDR2 from the germline V gene are PRHDT and FYEKMQ (reference sequence). Trimming stripped 1 base from V and 1 base from J, with 10 bases between. The CDR3 coding sequence is TGTGCCAGCAGCTTAGCAGGGGCGCGGAACACCGGGGAGCTGTTTTTT. Amino acid sequence: CASSLAGARNTGELFF.

In its sample, this clonotype was seen many times. The chain joins TRBV2 to TRBJ2-7, with a possible D match to TRBD1 (6 bases). The germline V gene encodes CDR1 SNHLY and CDR2 FYNNEI. The CDR3 spans 15 residues. V was cut by 8 bases and J by 1 base, with 18 bases left in between. DNA of the CDR3: TGTGCCAGCTTGGCTTGGGGGCAAACGTCCTACGAGCAGTACTTC. Translation gives CASLAWGQTSYEQYF.

As concerns this clonotype: A read error may be the cause here, since a much bigger clone is one base away. This chain links TRBV12-3 or TRBV12-4 with TRBJ1-1; the D is unclear. CDR3 length: 14 residues. This CDR3 reads CTSSPWAANTEAFF. The CDR3 DNA reads TGTACCAGCAGCCCCTGGGCGGCGAACACTGAAGCTTTCTTT.